Detailed here is one TCR beta chain. This specimen belongs to a study of cytomegalovirus exposure and HLA in healthy donors. This PCR relied on a set of 60 Vbeta primers and 13 Jbeta primers. Produced via immunoSEQ multiplex PCR; TCRdb's table is partial and in-frame only. The table has about 140,000 clones, around 57% seen once. Specimen: PBMCs. The TCR comes from a male donor in good health and CMV-seronegative.

CDR3 nucleotide sequence: TGTGCCAGCAGCTCCACCAGGACAGGGAGTAATTCACCCCTCCACTTT. It yields the protein CASSSTRTGSNSPLHF. The chain is built from TRBV7-9 and TRBJ1-6; 8 positions agree with TRBD1. The CDR3 extends over 16 amino acids. With V trimmed by 4 bases and J by 6 bases, 8 bases remained unmatched. Per germline, CDR1 SEHNR and CDR2 FQNEAQ (reference sequence).